Each of the 19 T cell receptor beta chains below was sequenced from the same sample in a study of CXCR3-negative and CXCR3-positive naive CD8 T cells. 5' RACE that incorporated UMI labels was used to prepare the TRB cDNA libraries. TCRdb reprocessed the 5' RACE reads and stores each CDR3 protein as one record, lacking DNA. This table lists 100,000 to 150,000 distinct CDR3 sequences. The specimen sequenced was naive CXCR3- CD8+ T cells from blood. Subset noted: CD45RO-CCR7+CD27+CD95- naive CD8+ T cells lacking CXCR3 (TNR3-). All receptors derive from a human donor in good health. Some clones in this sample may be carry-over from other donors' samples.

The chain couples TRBV10-3 to TRBJ1-5; there is no DNA to check the TCRdb D call of TRBD1. Germline V lookup: CDR1 ENHRY, CDR2 SYGVKD. This CDR3 has 15 amino acids. This CDR3 reads CAISESSGSGQPQHF.

The chain links TRBV15 to TRBJ1-6; the D gene TCRdb calls, TRBD1, cannot be checked with no DNA. Germline-derived CDR1 and CDR2 are LNHNV and YYDKDF (reference sequence). This CDR3 is 15 amino acids long. CDR3: CATSRVRGNNSPLHF.

CDR3 in amino acids: CASSLPGQGRTEAFF. V is TRBV7-9 and J is TRBJ1-1; TCRdb's D call of TRBD1 is untestable without DNA. Germline CDR1 is SEHNR and CDR2 is FQNEAQ (reference sequence). CDR3 length equals 15 residues. Supplemented by reference TRBV7-9 and TRBJ1-1, the full variable domain reads DTGVSQNPRHKITKRGQNVTFRCDPISEHNRLYWYRQTLGQGPEFLTYFQNEAQLEKSRLLSDRFSAERPKGSFSTLEIQRTEQGDSAMYLCASSLPGQGRTEAFFGQGTRLTVV.

The chain joins TRBV7-6 to TRBJ1-3. The CDR3 covers 14 residues. Germline V gives CDR1 SGHVS, CDR2 FNYEAQ. The CDR3: CASSLAHSGNTIYF. Drawing the rest from reference TRBV7-6 and TRBJ1-3, the complete variable domain is GAGVSQSPRYKVTKRGQDVALRCDPISGHVSLYWYRQALGQGPEFLTYFNYEAQQDKSGLPNDRFSAERPEGSISTLTIQRTEQRDSAMYRCASSLAHSGNTIYFGEGSWLTVV.

The chain employs TRBV12-3 or TRBV12-4 and TRBJ2-3. The CDR3 contains 13 residues. The CDR3: CASSADTTDTQYF.

V is TRBV30 and J is TRBJ2-7. The CDR3 totals 13 residues. Germline-derived CDR1 and CDR2 are GTSNPN and SVGIG (reference sequence). The CDR3 sequence: CAWSFSISYEQYF. The whole variable domain, filled in from reference TRBV30 and TRBJ2-7, reads SQTIHQWPATLVQPVGSPLSLECTVEGTSNPNLYWYRQAAGRGLQLLFYSVGIGQISSEVPQNLSASRPQDRQFILSSKKLLLSDSGFYLCAWSFSISYEQYFGPGTRLTVT.

The chain combines TRBV14 with TRBJ2-1. Germline loops: CDR1 SGHDN, CDR2 FVKESK. The CDR3 runs 16 residues. CDR3 region: CASSQVRGSSYNEQFF.

The chain has TRBV29-1 and TRBJ2-1; TCRdb calls TRBD1, which cannot be checked without DNA. Germline lookup yields CDR1 SQVTM and CDR2 ANQGSEA. The CDR3 is 14 residues long. The CDR3 here is CSVEGEPIQIEQFF.

The chain links TRBV28 to TRBJ1-5; no DNA is available, so the TRBD1 call from TCRdb remains unchecked. The CDR3 totals 16 residues. The germline gives CDR1 MDHEN, CDR2 SYDVKM. The CDR3 here is CASSRRGLGGNQPQHF.

The rearrangement links TRBV11-3 to TRBJ2-1; TCRdb's D call, TRBD1, is unchecked because there is no DNA. The CDR3 is 18 amino acids. The germline V gene has CDR1 SGHNT and CDR2 YENEEA. CDR3 in amino acids: CASSLRDRAPGRNNEQFF.

V and J are TRBV29-1 and TRBJ1-1. The CDR3 loop spans 13 amino acids. Looked up from germline, CDR1 is SQVTM and CDR2 is ANQGSEA. CDR3 amino acids: CSAEDAMNTEAFF.

The chain has TRBV29-1 and TRBJ2-1; TCRdb designates TRBD1, a call that cannot be tested without DNA. Germline V lookup: CDR1 SQVTM, CDR2 ANQGSEA. The CDR3 contains 11 residues. CDR3 loop: CSGGFMGEQFF.

The V gene is TRBV10-3, the J gene TRBJ2-1. CDR3 size: 17 residues. Germline lookup yields CDR1 ENHRY and CDR2 SYGVKD. The CDR3 reads CAISSSMGGNSYNEQFF.

CDR3 in amino acids: CASSQSSRDYNEQFF. The chain links TRBV4-1 to TRBJ2-1. Germline values: CDR1 MGHRA, CDR2 YSYEKL. This CDR3 has 15 amino acids.

The chain couples TRBV6-6 to TRBJ1-4. Germline V gene sequence: CDR1 MNHNY, CDR2 SVGAGI (reference sequence). This CDR3 spans 15 amino acids. The CDR3 spells CASSSQSGSNEKLFF.

The V gene is TRBV20-1, the J gene TRBJ2-1; lacking DNA, the TRBD2 call made by TCRdb goes unchecked. Per germline, CDR1 DFQATT and CDR2 SNEGSKA (reference sequence). This CDR3 contains 13 residues. This CDR3 is CSARLAGMNEQFF.

V and J are TRBV29-1 and TRBJ2-5; the D call from TCRdb, TRBD1, cannot be confirmed without DNA. The CDR3 spans 14 residues. The germline gives CDR1 SQVTM, CDR2 ANQGSEA. CDR3 amino acids: CSVEGVGGEETQYF.

CDR3 sequence: CSVAGGDTGANVLTF. This chain links TRBV29-1 with TRBJ2-6; TCRdb's assignment of TRBD2 cannot be checked, as there is no DNA. This CDR3 has 15 residues. In germline, CDR1 is SQVTM, CDR2 ANQGSEA.

V and J are TRBV28 and TRBJ2-5; TCRdb names TRBD1, which stays unverified in the absence of DNA. Germline values: CDR1 MDHEN, CDR2 SYDVKM. The CDR3 is 14 residues long. CDR3 in amino acids: CASSTQTGEETQYF.